Each of the 16 T cell receptor beta chains below was sequenced from the same sample in a study of blood T cell repertoires in COVID-19. Data came from immunoSEQ multiplex PCR; TCRdb stores just in-frame clones and leaves some out. The top ten hold approximately 16% of the sample, which has tens of thousands of clones, roughly 80% seen once. The sample was peripheral blood. All receptors come from a human donor in a cohort sampled during active COVID-19.

This rearrangement joins TRBV27 to TRBJ1-2; maybe TRBD1 (5 bases). The CDR3 is made up of 16 amino acids. V lost 0 bases and J lost 6, with 17 bases in between. Per germline, CDR1 MNHEY and CDR2 SMNVEV (reference sequence). In DNA form, the CDR3 reads TGTGCCAGCAGTTTATCGGGGAGGACAAGAGCCGATGGCTACACCTTC. Its protein product is CASSLSGRTRADGYTF.

This clone appeared a few times. The chain couples TRBV2 to TRBJ2-5, with 8 positions matching TRBD1. The CDR3 has 15 residues. CDR1 and CDR2 (germline): SNHLY, FYNNEI. V dropped 3 bases and J dropped 6; count of bases not matched to a gene: 9. The CDR3 reads CASSDRDRPAKTQYF. In DNA form, the CDR3 reads TGTGCCAGCAGTGATAGGGACAGGCCGGCGAAGACCCAGTACTTC.

This clone showed up just a few times. The chain joins TRBV2 to TRBJ1-1, with unresolved D. V shed 9 bases and J shed 8 bases, with 19 bases lying between them. CDR3 length equals 13 residues. CDR1 is SNHLY and CDR2 is FYNNEI in the germline V gene. DNA of the CDR3: TGTGCCAGATCCCCCGCTGGAGCGGACGAAGCTTTCTTT. Protein product: CARSPAGADEAFF.

Here the CDR3 DNA reads TGTGCCAGTAGTACTAACAGAATTAGCACAGATACGCAGTATTTT. It translates to CASSTNRISTDTQYF. This rearrangement joins TRBV19 to TRBJ2-3; D call uncertain. Germline loops: CDR1 LNHDA, CDR2 SQIVND (reference sequence). V was clipped by 4 bases and J by 0 bases, with 11 bases between them. The CDR3 consists of 15 residues.

The chain recombines TRBV11-1 with TRBJ2-7; maybe TRBD1 (6 bases). V shed 1 base and J shed 1 base, with 11 bases lying between them. CDR3 length: 15 residues. Germline assignment: CDR1 SGHAT and CDR2 FQDESV (reference sequence). The DNA of the CDR3 is TGTGCCAGCAGCTTAGAGGGGGTGCGGTCCTACGAGCAGTACTTC. Protein: CASSLEGVRSYEQYF.

The rearrangement links TRBV30 to TRBJ1-1; D is unresolved. The CDR3 sequence is 13 residues long. V lost 3 bases and J 4 bases, leaving 12 bases between the germline ends. Germline V gene data show CDR1 as GTSNPN and CDR2 as SVGIG (reference sequence). CDR3 protein: CAWSFLRRTEAFF. The CDR3 nucleotides are TGTGCCTGGAGCTTCCTCAGGCGCACTGAAGCTTTCTTT.

In its sample, this clone was seen once. The V call is TRBV7-2, the J call TRBJ2-2; 8 positions match TRBD2. The length of the CDR3 is 16 residues. V dropped 4 bases and J dropped 6; count of bases not matched to a gene: 10. Germline lookup yields CDR1 SGHTA and CDR2 FQGNSA. CDR3 region: CASSSRGAGVPGELFF. The CDR3 DNA sequence: TGTGCCAGCAGCTCCCGTGGAGCGGGAGTTCCCGGGGAGCTGTTTTTT.

The chain combines TRBV28 with TRBJ1-1; D is uncertain. The CDR3 has 14 amino acids. Germline V gives CDR1 MDHEN, CDR2 SYDVKM. With 5 bases removed from V and 2 bases from J, the gap between germline ends came to 12 bases. CDR3 sequence: CASSREVRNTEAFF. The CDR3 DNA sequence: TGTGCCAGCAGTCGGGAGGTCCGAAACACTGAAGCTTTCTTT.

The V and J genes are TRBV5-1 and TRBJ2-3; D gene unclear. The CDR3 has 17 amino acids. Germline V gene sequence: CDR1 SGHRS, CDR2 YFSETQ. With 3 bases removed from V and 0 bases from J, the gap between germline ends came to 17 bases. CDR3 DNA sequence: TGCGCCAGCAGCTCCCAAGTACTTGCATCTAGCACAGATACGCAGTATTTT. Translating it yields CASSSQVLASSTDTQYF.

This chain uses TRBV15 with TRBJ2-1, with a possible D match to TRBD1 (7 bases). This CDR3 spans 15 amino acids. The germline V gene encodes CDR1 LNHNV and CDR2 YYDKDF (reference sequence). V lost 0 bases and J lost 8, with 14 bases in between. As DNA, the CDR3 is TGTGCCACCAGCAGAGATCAGGGGGGCGTTGATGAGCAGTTCTTC. This codes for CATSRDQGGVDEQFF.

The V call is TRBV30, the J call TRBJ2-1; the D is unclear. Deletions cut 8 bases from V and 0 bases from J, with 11 bases between. This CDR3 region has 13 residues. The germline CDR1 and CDR2 sequences are GTSNPN and SVGIG (reference sequence). In nucleotides, the CDR3 is TGTGCCCTGACAATGAGCTCCTACAATGAGCAGTTCTTC. Protein product: CALTMSSYNEQFF.

This rearrangement joins TRBV30 to TRBJ2-6; TRBD2 aligns across 8 bases. The CDR3 is 19 residues long. V was pared by 3 bases and J by 0 bases, with 13 bases of the junction left unmatched. Germline CDR1 reads GTSNPN; CDR2 reads SVGIG (reference sequence). The CDR3 DNA is TGTGCCTGGAGGCCCCCTCGGCTAGCGGGTTACTCTGGGGCCAACGTCCTGACTTTC. Protein: CAWRPPRLAGYSGANVLTF.

The chain links TRBV4-3 to TRBJ2-3; D gene unclear. Trimming shortened V by 0 bases and J by 9 bases, and 10 bases separated the two germline ends. CDR1 is LGHNA, CDR2 YSLEER, per germline. The CDR3 is 13 amino acids. For the CDR3, the DNA is TGCGCCAGCAGCCAAGATCAGAGGAGCACGCAGTATTTT. Encoded protein: CASSQDQRSTQYF.

V is TRBV6-5 and J is TRBJ2-7, with TRBD1 as a possible D gene (6 bases). The CDR3 sequence is 13 residues long. Germline CDR1 MNHEY, CDR2 SVGAGI. Trimming shortened V by 5 bases and J by 6 bases, and 14 bases separated the two germline ends. This chain's CDR3 is CASSRGAGAEQYF. The CDR3 DNA reads as TGTGCCAGCAGTAGAGGAGCAGGGGCCGAGCAGTACTTC.

This clone was seen more than once but under ten times. V and J are TRBV19 and TRBJ1-1; D unresolved. Trimming shortened V by 4 bases and J by 0 bases, and 15 bases separated the two germline ends. The CDR3 has 16 amino acids. Per the germline V gene, CDR1 is LNHDA and CDR2 is SQIVND (reference sequence). As DNA, the CDR3 is TGTGCCAGTAGTACCCCCGCGGGAAGGCTGAACACTGAAGCTTTCTTT. Its protein product is CASSTPAGRLNTEAFF.

This clone was counted a single time. This chain connects TRBV30 to TRBJ2-3, with D tentatively TRBD2 (6 bases). The CDR3 is made up of 16 amino acids. V was shortened by 2 bases and J by 1 base, with 16 bases between the two germline ends. Germline loops: CDR1 GTSNPN, CDR2 SVGIG (reference sequence). DNA for the CDR3: TGTGCCTGGAGTCACGGCATTAGCGGAGGCACAGATACGCAGTATTTT. Amino acids: CAWSHGISGGTDTQYF.